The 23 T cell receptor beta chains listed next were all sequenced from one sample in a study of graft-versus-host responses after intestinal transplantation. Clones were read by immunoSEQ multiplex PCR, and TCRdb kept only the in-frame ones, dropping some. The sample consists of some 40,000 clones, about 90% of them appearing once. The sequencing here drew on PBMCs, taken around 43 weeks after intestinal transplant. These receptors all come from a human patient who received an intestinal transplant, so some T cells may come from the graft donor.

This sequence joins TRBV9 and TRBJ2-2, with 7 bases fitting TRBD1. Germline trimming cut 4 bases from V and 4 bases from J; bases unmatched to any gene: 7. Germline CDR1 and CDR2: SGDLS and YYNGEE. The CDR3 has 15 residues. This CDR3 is CASSPQGDGTGELFF. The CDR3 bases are TGTGCCAGCAGCCCCCAGGGGGACGGCACCGGGGAGCTGTTTTTT. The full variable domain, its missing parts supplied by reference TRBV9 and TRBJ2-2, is DSGVTQTPKHLITATGQRVTLRCSPRSGDLSVYWYQQSLDQGLQFLIQYYNGEERAKGNILERFSAQQFPDLHSELNLSSLELGDSALYFCASSPQGDGTGELFFGEGSRLTVL.

The chain's CDR3 is CASSENIQYF. In DNA, the CDR3 is TGTGCCAGCAGTGAAAACATTCAGTACTTC. The J gene is TRBJ2-4, the V gene TRBV6-1; D unresolved. The CDR3 length is 10 residues. Germline V lookup: CDR1 MNHNS, CDR2 SASEGT. V lost 2 bases to trimming and J lost 7 bases, with 0 bases between them.

The CDR3, as DNA: TGCGCCAGCGGATCGACTAGCGAGTCCTACGAGCAGTACTTC. It translates to CASGSTSESYEQYF. This chain links TRBV4-1 with TRBJ2-7; 8 bases align to TRBD2. The CDR3 is made up of 14 amino acids. CDR1 and CDR2 (germline): MGHRA, YSYEKL. V trimming: 8 bases; J trimming: 1 base; junction bases outside the gene matches: 7.

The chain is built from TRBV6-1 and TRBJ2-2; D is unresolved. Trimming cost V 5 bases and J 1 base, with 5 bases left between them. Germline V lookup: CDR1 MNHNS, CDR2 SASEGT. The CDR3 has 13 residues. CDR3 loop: CASSLWNTGELFF. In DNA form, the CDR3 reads TGTGCCAGCAGTCTATGGAACACCGGGGAGCTGTTTTTT.

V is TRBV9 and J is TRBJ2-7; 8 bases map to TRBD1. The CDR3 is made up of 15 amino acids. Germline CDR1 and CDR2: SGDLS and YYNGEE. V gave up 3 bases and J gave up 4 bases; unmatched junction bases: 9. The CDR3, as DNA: TGTGCCAGCAGCGCTACGGCAGGGGGCGAGTACGAGCAGTACTTC. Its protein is CASSATAGGEYEQYF. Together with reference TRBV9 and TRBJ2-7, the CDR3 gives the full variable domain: DSGVTQTPKHLITATGQRVTLRCSPRSGDLSVYWYQQSLDQGLQFLIQYYNGEERAKGNILERFSAQQFPDLHSELNLSSLELGDSALYFCASSATAGGEYEQYFGPGTRLTVT.

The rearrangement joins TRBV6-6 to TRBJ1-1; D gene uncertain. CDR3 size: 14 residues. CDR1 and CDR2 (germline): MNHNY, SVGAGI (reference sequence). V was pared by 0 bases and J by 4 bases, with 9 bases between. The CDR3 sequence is CASSYSSLGTEAFF. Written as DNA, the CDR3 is TGTGCCAGCAGTTACTCGTCCCTCGGCACTGAAGCTTTCTTT.

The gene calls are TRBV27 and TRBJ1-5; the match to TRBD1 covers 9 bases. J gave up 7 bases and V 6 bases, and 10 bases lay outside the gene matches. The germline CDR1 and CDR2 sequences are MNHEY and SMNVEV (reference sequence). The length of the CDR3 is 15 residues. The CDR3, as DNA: TGTGCCAGCAGACGGATGGGACAGGGAAACCAGCCCCAGCATTTT. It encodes CASRRMGQGNQPQHF.

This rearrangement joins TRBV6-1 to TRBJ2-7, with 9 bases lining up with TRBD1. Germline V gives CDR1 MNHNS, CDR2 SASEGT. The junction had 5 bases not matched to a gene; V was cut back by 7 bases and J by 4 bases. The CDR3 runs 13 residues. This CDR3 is CASILGTGYEQYF. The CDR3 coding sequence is TGTGCCAGCATTTTAGGGACAGGGTACGAGCAGTACTTC.

CDR3 loop: CASSPGTAKYNEQFF. The DNA of the CDR3 is TGTGCCAGCAGCCCCGGGACTGCTAAATACAATGAGCAGTTCTTC. The genes are TRBV9 and TRBJ2-1; D may be TRBD2 (6 bases). This CDR3 has 15 residues. Germline V gene sequence: CDR1 SGDLS, CDR2 YYNGEE. Deletions cut 4 bases from V and 4 bases from J, with 15 bases between. The variable domain in full, completed from reference TRBV9 and TRBJ2-1, reads DSGVTQTPKHLITATGQRVTLRCSPRSGDLSVYWYQQSLDQGLQFLIQYYNGEERAKGNILERFSAQQFPDLHSELNLSSLELGDSALYFCASSPGTAKYNEQFFGPGTRLTVL.

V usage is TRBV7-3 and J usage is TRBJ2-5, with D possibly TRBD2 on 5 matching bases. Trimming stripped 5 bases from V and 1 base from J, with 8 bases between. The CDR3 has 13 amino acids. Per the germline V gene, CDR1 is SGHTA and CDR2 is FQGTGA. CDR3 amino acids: CASSPGVQETQYF. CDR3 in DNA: TGTGCCAGCAGCCCCGGGGTCCAAGAGACCCAGTACTTC.

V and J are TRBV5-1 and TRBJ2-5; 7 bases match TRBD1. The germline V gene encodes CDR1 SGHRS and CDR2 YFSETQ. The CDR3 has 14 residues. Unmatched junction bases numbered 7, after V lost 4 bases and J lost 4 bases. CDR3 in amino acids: CASSPTGVRETQYF. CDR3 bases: TGCGCCAGCAGCCCAACAGGGGTGAGAGAGACCCAGTACTTC.

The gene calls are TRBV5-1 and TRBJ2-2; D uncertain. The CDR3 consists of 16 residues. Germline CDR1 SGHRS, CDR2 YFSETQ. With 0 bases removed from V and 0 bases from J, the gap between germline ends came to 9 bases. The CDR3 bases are TGCGCCAGCAGCTTGGGGGCCGGAACGAACACCGGGGAGCTGTTTTTT. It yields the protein CASSLGAGTNTGELFF.

The CDR3 here is CASSFRVYEQFF. The CDR3 bases are TGTGCCAGCAGTTTCCGGGTATATGAGCAGTTCTTC. This sequence joins TRBV28 and TRBJ2-1; D gene unclear. V was shortened by 3 bases and J by 8 bases, with 8 bases between the two germline ends. Germline CDR1 and CDR2: MDHEN and SYDVKM. The CDR3 loop spans 12 amino acids.

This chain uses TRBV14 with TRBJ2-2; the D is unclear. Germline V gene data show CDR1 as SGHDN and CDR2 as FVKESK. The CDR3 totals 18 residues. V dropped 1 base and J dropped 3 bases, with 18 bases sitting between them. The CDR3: CASSQVFSRFADTGELFF. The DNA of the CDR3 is TGTGCCAGCAGCCAAGTTTTTAGCAGGTTCGCGGACACCGGGGAGCTGTTTTTT. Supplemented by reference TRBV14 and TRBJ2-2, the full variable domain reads EAGVTQFPSHSVIEKGQTVTLRCDPISGHDNLYWYRRVMGKEIKFLLHFVKESKQDESGMPNNRFLAERTGGTYSTLKVQPAELEDSGVYFCASSQVFSRFADTGELFFGEGSRLTVL.

The chain's CDR3 is CASGLSRTGSGNEQFF. In nucleotides, the CDR3 is TGTGCTAGTGGTTTGTCGAGGACAGGGAGCGGCAATGAGCAGTTCTTC. This chain uses TRBV12-5 with TRBJ2-1; the match to TRBD1 covers 8 bases. CDR3 size: 16 residues. From germline, CDR1 is LGHNT and CDR2 FRNRAP. J lost 6 bases, V lost 2 bases, and 9 bases had no gene match.

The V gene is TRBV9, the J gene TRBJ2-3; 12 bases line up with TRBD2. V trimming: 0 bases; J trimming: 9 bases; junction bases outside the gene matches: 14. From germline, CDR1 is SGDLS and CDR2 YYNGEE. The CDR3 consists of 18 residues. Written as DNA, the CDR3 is TGTGCCAGCAGCGTAGCGAGGACTAGCGGGATGTGGTCAGGGACGCAGTATTTT. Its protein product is CASSVARTSGMWSGTQYF.

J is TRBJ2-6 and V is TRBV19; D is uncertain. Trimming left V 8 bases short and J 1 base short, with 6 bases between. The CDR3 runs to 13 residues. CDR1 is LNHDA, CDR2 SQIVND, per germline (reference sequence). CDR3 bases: TGTGCCAGTCGATTTTCTGGGGCCAACGTCCTGACTTTC. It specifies CASRFSGANVLTF.

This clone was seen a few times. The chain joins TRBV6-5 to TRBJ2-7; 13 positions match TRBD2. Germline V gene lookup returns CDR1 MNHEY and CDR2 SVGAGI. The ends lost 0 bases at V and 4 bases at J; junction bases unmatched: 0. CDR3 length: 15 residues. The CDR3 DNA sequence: TGTGCCAGCAGTTACTCGGGACTAGCGGGGTACGAGCAGTACTTC. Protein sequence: CASSYSGLAGYEQYF.

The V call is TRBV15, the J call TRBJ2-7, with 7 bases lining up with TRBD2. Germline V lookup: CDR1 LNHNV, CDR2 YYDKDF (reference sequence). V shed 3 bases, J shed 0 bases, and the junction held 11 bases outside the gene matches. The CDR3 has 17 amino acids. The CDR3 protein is CATSRLQKLAFSYEQYF. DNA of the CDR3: TGTGCCACCAGCAGGTTACAGAAACTAGCGTTCTCCTACGAGCAGTACTTC.

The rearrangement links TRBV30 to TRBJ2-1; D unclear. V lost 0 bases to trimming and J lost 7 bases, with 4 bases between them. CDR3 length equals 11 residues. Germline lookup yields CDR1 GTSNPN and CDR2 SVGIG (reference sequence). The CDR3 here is CAWSVQNEQFF. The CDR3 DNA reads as TGTGCCTGGAGTGTACAGAATGAGCAGTTCTTC.

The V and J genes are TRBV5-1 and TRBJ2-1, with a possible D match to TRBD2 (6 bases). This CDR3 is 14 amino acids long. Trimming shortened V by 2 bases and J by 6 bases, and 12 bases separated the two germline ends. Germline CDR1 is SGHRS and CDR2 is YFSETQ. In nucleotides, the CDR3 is TGCGCCAGCAGCTTCAGGGAGGCAGTCAATGAGCAGTTCTTC. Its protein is CASSFREAVNEQFF.

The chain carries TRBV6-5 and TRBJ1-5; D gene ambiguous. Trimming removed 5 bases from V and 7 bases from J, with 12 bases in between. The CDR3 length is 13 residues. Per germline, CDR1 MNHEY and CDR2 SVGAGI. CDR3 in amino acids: CASSTEGDQPQHF. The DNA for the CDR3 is TGTGCCAGCAGTACGGAGGGAGACCAGCCCCAGCATTTT.

CDR3 sequence reads: CASSVTGTEKPQHF. CDR3 in DNA: TGTGCCAGCAGTGTGACAGGGACCGAAAAGCCCCAGCATTTT. J is TRBJ1-5 and V is TRBV6-1; TRBD1 agrees at 7 bases. Per the germline V gene, CDR1 is MNHNS and CDR2 is SASEGT. The length of the CDR3 is 14 residues. Unmatched junction bases numbered 8, after V lost 4 bases and J lost 8 bases.